This T cell receptor beta chain appears in the sequencing data of a study of T cells after yellow fever vaccination. Findings of the study overall: Boosting was followed by the reappearance of most primary-vaccination clones (around 95% CD4, about 90% CD8).

Deletions cut 4 bases from V and 2 bases from J, with 5 bases between. Germline V gene lookup returns CDR1 SGHRS and CDR2 YFSETQ. This CDR3 contains 12 residues. A word on this clonotype: Antigen: not known.

TCRdb independently ran MiXCR on the 5' RACE reads; one entry per CDR3 protein. The data contain under 500,000 distinct CDR3 sequences, approximately 18% of them seen just once; the ten biggest clones take up roughly a sixth. The rearrangement uses TRBV5-1 and TRBJ2-3, with D hard to call. This TCR was recovered from a man younger than 35 who received the YFV17D yellow fever vaccine. The sample consisted of PBMCs, taken before the yellow fever booster vaccination. CDR3 sequence reads: CASSHNTDTQYF. The CDR3 DNA reads TGCGCCAGCAGCCACAACACAGATACGCAGTATTTT.